A single sample gave rise to the 31 T cell receptor beta chains below, sequenced in a study of blood T cell repertoires in COVID-19. Data came from immunoSEQ multiplex PCR; TCRdb stores just in-frame clones and leaves some out. The data show about 140,000 clones, roughly three quarters seen once. The material sequenced was PBMCs or T cells enriched from blood (not recorded which). These receptors all come from a woman between 45 and 60 years old who had recovered from COVID-19.

This chain connects TRBV19 to TRBJ1-1; D remains ambiguous. Trimming pared 1 base from V and 1 base from J, leaving 7 bases between. CDR3 length: 14 amino acids. CDR1 is LNHDA and CDR2 is SQIVND in the germline V gene (reference sequence). The CDR3 here is CASSIAGGNTEAFF. DNA for the CDR3: TGTGCCAGTAGTATAGCCGGCGGGAACACTGAAGCTTTCTTT.

The gene calls are TRBV2 and TRBJ2-7; TRBD1 matches at 9 bases. Trimming took 8 bases from V and 2 from J; bases not matched to a gene: 7. The germline gives CDR1 SNHLY, CDR2 FYNNEI. This CDR3 region has 14 residues. CDR3 bases: TGTGCCAGCGCCGGGACAGGGATGCCCTACGAGCAGTACTTC. Amino acids: CASAGTGMPYEQYF. Together with reference TRBV2 and TRBJ2-7, the CDR3 gives the full variable domain: EPEVTQTPSHQVTQMGQEVILRCVPISNHLYFYWYRQILGQKVEFLVSFYNNEISEKSEIFDDQFSVERPDGSNFTLKIRSTKLEDSAMYFCASAGTGMPYEQYFGPGTRLTVT.

The V call is TRBV18, the J call TRBJ1-2; 7 bases line up with TRBD1. The length of the CDR3 is 15 residues. The J segment lost 2 bases and the V segment lost 3 bases, leaving 6 bases of the junction unmatched. Germline V gives CDR1 KGHSH, CDR2 LQKENI. CDR3 nucleotide sequence: TGTGCCAGCTCACCCGAGACAGGGACGAACTATGGCTACACCTTC. This sequence encodes CASSPETGTNYGYTF.

CDR3 nucleotides: TGTGCCAGCTCACTCAGGACAGACACTGAAGCTTTCTTT. It is translated as CASSLRTDTEAFF. The V call is TRBV18, the J call TRBJ1-1; perhaps TRBD1 as D (6 bases). CDR3 length: 13 residues. V was trimmed by 4 bases and J by 3 bases, leaving 9 bases between them. The germline V gene encodes CDR1 KGHSH and CDR2 LQKENI.

This clone was seen a single time. The chain links TRBV28 to TRBJ1-3; no definite D call. The CDR3 loop spans 14 amino acids. The germline V gene encodes CDR1 MDHEN and CDR2 SYDVKM. V was trimmed by 3 bases and J by 0 bases, leaving 6 bases between them. CDR3 sequence reads: CASSFLSSGNTIYF. CDR3 nucleotide sequence: TGTGCCAGCAGTTTTTTGAGCTCTGGAAACACCATATATTTT.

This clone was found once. This chain links TRBV2 with TRBJ2-2, with 9 bases that match TRBD2. Germline V gene sequence: CDR1 SNHLY, CDR2 FYNNEI. The CDR3 sequence is 14 residues long. The V segment lost 6 bases and the J segment 5 bases; nucleotides outside the gene matches: 4. The CDR3 protein is CASRFSGGTGELFF. The CDR3 nucleotides are TGTGCCAGCAGGTTCAGCGGGGGGACCGGGGAGCTGTTTTTT.

This sequence joins TRBV6-5 and TRBJ1-2; D uncertain. Germline CDR1 reads MNHEY; CDR2 reads SVGAGI. The V end was cut by 7 bases, the J end by 3 bases, with 15 bases between. This CDR3 has 14 amino acids. This CDR3 is CASNEQSIYYGYTF. The CDR3 coding sequence is TGTGCCAGCAACGAACAGAGCATCTACTATGGCTACACCTTC.

The table lists this clone with a count of one. The V and J genes are TRBV24-1 and TRBJ2-5, with D possibly TRBD1 on 5 matching bases. CDR3 length: 13 amino acids. The germline V and J ends were trimmed by 9 bases and 5 bases, with 15 bases remaining between them. Germline CDR1 is KGHDR and CDR2 is SFDVKD. In DNA, the CDR3 is TGTGCCACCTCAGGGTTTGGAGTGGAGACCCAGTACTTC. This sequence encodes CATSGFGVETQYF.

The chain is built from TRBV10-3 and TRBJ1-5; tentative D call: TRBD1 (5 bases). The CDR3 extends over 14 amino acids. Germline CDR1 reads ENHRY; CDR2 reads SYGVKD. With 7 bases removed from V and 3 bases from J, the gap between germline ends came to 13 bases. The CDR3, as DNA: TGTGCCATCATTGGGGCCGGGCCCAATCAGCCCCAGCATTTT. It specifies CAIIGAGPNQPQHF.

This chain joins TRBV5-5 and TRBJ2-7; TRBD1 matches at 9 bases. This CDR3 region has 15 residues. V lost 4 bases and J lost 2; bases outside the gene matches: 7. CDR1 is SGHKS and CDR2 is YYEKEE in the germline V gene (reference sequence). CDR3 DNA: TGTGCCAGCAGCCCGGGGGGACAGGGTCCCTACGAGCAGTACTTC. Amino acids: CASSPGGQGPYEQYF.

J is TRBJ2-7 and V is TRBV30; D possibly corresponds to TRBD2 (5 bases). Germline CDR1 GTSNPN, CDR2 SVGIG (reference sequence). The ends were cut back, 0 bases at V and 4 bases at J, with 13 bases in the middle. The CDR3 contains 14 residues. The CDR3 loop is CAWSVRGLSYEQYF. CDR3 nucleotides: TGTGCCTGGAGTGTACGAGGGCTCTCTTACGAGCAGTACTTC.

This chain uses TRBV7-2 with TRBJ2-5, with unresolved D. CDR1 is SGHTA and CDR2 is FQGNSA in the germline V gene. The CDR3 is 13 amino acids. V lost 1 base to trimming and J lost 4 bases, with 7 bases between them. The CDR3 region is CASSLGSGETQYF. The CDR3 DNA follows: TGTGCCAGCAGCTTAGGGTCGGGAGAGACCCAGTACTTC.

This chain's CDR3 is CASSTSTSGGFGTQYF. CDR3 coding DNA: TGTGCCAGCAGCACTTCGACTAGCGGGGGGTTCGGTACGCAGTATTTT. This rearrangement joins TRBV7-3 to TRBJ2-3; 13 bases match TRBD2. Germline trimming cut 5 bases from V and 8 bases from J; bases unmatched to any gene: 10. The germline gives CDR1 SGHTA, CDR2 FQGTGA. The CDR3 consists of 16 residues. Combining the CDR3 with reference TRBV7-3 and TRBJ2-3 gives the whole variable domain GAGVSQTPSNKVTEKGKYVELRCDPISGHTALYWYRQSLGQGPEFLIYFQGTGAADDSGLPNDRFFAVRPEGSVSTLKIQRTERGDSAVYLCASSTSTSGGFGTQYFGPGTRLTVL.

The chain links TRBV5-6 to TRBJ2-7; possible D gene TRBD2, 5 bases. CDR1 and CDR2 from the germline V gene are SGHDT and YYEEEE. CDR3 length: 15 residues. The V gene lost 5 bases and the J gene lost 5 bases, with 20 bases spanning the gap. The CDR3 DNA sequence: TGTGCCAGCAGACCTGGGGAGTTAGGGATACACGAGCAGTACTTC. Translation gives CASRPGELGIHEQYF.

The chain uses TRBV5-1 and TRBJ2-3, with D possibly TRBD2 on 5 matching bases. Trimming left V 5 bases short and J 0 bases short, with 13 bases between. The CDR3 has 15 amino acids. The germline gives CDR1 SGHRS, CDR2 YFSETQ. As DNA, the CDR3 is TGCGCCAGCAGGTCGGAGGAGAAAAGCACAGATACGCAGTATTTT. Encoded protein: CASRSEEKSTDTQYF.

The chain is built from TRBV30 and TRBJ1-2, with a possible D match to TRBD1 (6 bases). CDR3 length: 15 residues. Deletions cut 3 bases from V and 1 base from J, with 15 bases between. CDR1 is GTSNPN, CDR2 SVGIG, per germline (reference sequence). In DNA, the CDR3 is TGTGCCTGGAGAGGTACAGGGTACTATAACTATGGCTACACCTTC. Translated: CAWRGTGYYNYGYTF.

The V call is TRBV18, the J call TRBJ1-2; 11 nucleotides match TRBD1. The CDR3 covers 15 residues. The junction had 4 bases not matched to a gene; V was cut back by 3 bases and J by 4 bases. The V gene's germline CDR1 is KGHSH and CDR2 LQKENI. The CDR3 nucleotides read TGTGCCAGCTCACCGGGACAGGGGGTCGTCTATGGCTACACCTTC. Translating it yields CASSPGQGVVYGYTF.

The V gene is TRBV6-5, the J gene TRBJ1-4, with 7 bases lining up with TRBD1. The trim removed 0 bases at V and 4 bases at J, leaving 2 bases unmatched. CDR1 is MNHEY, CDR2 SVGAGI, per germline. The CDR3 loop spans 15 amino acids. The CDR3, as DNA: TGTGCCAGCAGTTACTCAGGGGGCTTTAATGAAAAACTGTTTTTT. Protein product: CASSYSGGFNEKLFF.

The V gene is TRBV27, the J gene TRBJ2-1, with TRBD2 identical over 14 bases. CDR1 and CDR2 (germline): MNHEY, SMNVEV (reference sequence). V shed 5 bases, J shed 3 bases, and the junction held 6 bases outside the gene matches. This CDR3 comprises 17 residues. The CDR3 is CASSQGLAGAGYNEQFF. The CDR3 DNA reads as TGTGCCAGCAGTCAGGGACTAGCGGGGGCCGGCTACAATGAGCAGTTCTTC.

The chain couples TRBV7-3 to TRBJ2-2, with D possibly being TRBD2 (6 bases). This CDR3 has 16 amino acids. The germline V and J ends were trimmed by 5 bases and 0 bases, with 13 bases remaining between them. Germline assignment: CDR1 SGHTA and CDR2 FQGTGA. For the CDR3, the DNA is TGTGCCAGCAGCCCTCCCCGGGGGTCGAACACCGGGGAGCTGTTTTTT. Encoded protein: CASSPPRGSNTGELFF.

The rearrangement uses TRBV5-1 and TRBJ2-2, with TRBD2 as a possible D gene (6 bases). The germline gives CDR1 SGHRS, CDR2 YFSETQ. V gave up 9 bases and J gave up 1 base, with 13 bases separating them. This CDR3 contains 14 residues. DNA of the CDR3: TGCGCCACCACTGGGGGGTGGAACACCGGGGAGCTGTTTTTT. This translates into CATTGGWNTGELFF.

Regarding this clone: This CDR3 is also generated by other DNA sequences in the sample. The chain uses TRBV2 and TRBJ1-1, with 8 bases fitting TRBD1. Germline CDR1 is SNHLY and CDR2 is FYNNEI. The CDR3 has 13 amino acids. The junction had 2 bases not matched to a gene; V was cut back by 6 bases and J by 2 bases. The CDR3 DNA is TGTGCCAGCAGCGGACAGGGAAACACTGAAGCTTTCTTT. Translated: CASSGQGNTEAFF.

V gene TRBV5-1 combines with J gene TRBJ2-3; 7 positions match TRBD2. Germline V gives CDR1 SGHRS, CDR2 YFSETQ. The CDR3 covers 14 residues. The junction had 4 bases not matched to a gene; V was cut back by 4 bases and J by 2 bases. CDR3 nucleotides: TGCGCCAGCAGCGTCGGGGGGACCACAGATACGCAGTATTTT. It specifies CASSVGGTTDTQYF.

V usage is TRBV10-3 and J usage is TRBJ1-1, with 7 bases matching TRBD1. Germline values: CDR1 ENHRY, CDR2 SYGVKD. The CDR3 consists of 15 residues. Trimming took 10 bases from V and 4 from J; bases not matched to a gene: 15. CDR3 coding DNA: TGTGCCACAAATGGGGCAGGGGGTTTATTCACTGAAGCTTTCTTT. Amino acid sequence: CATNGAGGLFTEAFF.

In DNA, the CDR3 is TGTGCCAGCAGTGACTCGACAGGGGGTCAGCCCCAGCATTTT. This encodes CASSDSTGGQPQHF. The chain uses TRBV6-4 and TRBJ1-5; 9 nucleotides match TRBD1. CDR3 size: 14 residues. Germline V gene data show CDR1 as MRHNA and CDR2 as SNTAGT. V lost 0 bases to trimming and J lost 6 bases; unmatched junction nucleotides: 0.

The CDR3 DNA follows: TGTGCCAGCAGCCCCGAGCGGGGCCTCTACAATGAGCAGTTCTTC. It specifies CASSPERGLYNEQFF. This chain connects TRBV3-1 (or the pseudogene TRBV3-2) to TRBJ2-1; 7 positions match TRBD2. The ends lost 4 bases at V and 3 bases at J; junction bases unmatched: 6. Germline CDR1 reads LGHDT; CDR2 reads YNNKEL (reference sequence). The CDR3 loop spans 15 amino acids.

The chain has TRBV19 and TRBJ1-5; 7 positions match TRBD1. In germline, CDR1 is LNHDA, CDR2 SQIVND (reference sequence). V lost 2 bases, J lost 5 bases, and 6 bases stayed unmatched. The CDR3 sequence is 15 residues long. CDR3 loop: CASSIMGDRDQPQHF. The CDR3 nucleotides are TGTGCCAGTAGTATAATGGGTGACAGGGATCAGCCCCAGCATTTT.

This chain's CDR3 is CASSLGAGNYGYTF. The DNA for the CDR3 is TGTGCCAGCAGCTTGGGTGCGGGCAACTATGGCTACACCTTC. This sequence joins TRBV5-4 and TRBJ1-2; D call uncertain. CDR1 and CDR2 (germline): SGHNT, YYREEE (reference sequence). The CDR3 extends over 14 amino acids. Trimming shortened V by 0 bases and J by 2 bases, and 8 bases separated the two germline ends. The whole variable domain, remainder taken from reference TRBV5-4 and TRBJ1-2, is ETGVTQSPTHLIKTRGQQVTLRCSSQSGHNTVSWYQQALGQGPQFIFQYYREEENGRGNFPPRFSGLQFPNYSSELNVNALELDDSALYLCASSLGAGNYGYTFGSGTRLTVV.

This chain connects TRBV4-1 to TRBJ1-4; D uncertain. V was clipped by 2 bases and J by 7 bases, with 11 bases between them. Germline V gene lookup returns CDR1 MGHRA and CDR2 YSYEKL. The CDR3 is 14 residues long. DNA for the CDR3: TGCGCCAGCAGCCAATGGAGAACAACTGAAAAACTGTTTTTT. It is translated as CASSQWRTTEKLFF.

J is TRBJ2-1 and V is TRBV23-1; TRBD2 agrees at 7 bases. TRBV23-1 carries the ORF label, with uncertain function. The CDR3 is 18 residues long. J lost 4 bases, V lost 3 bases, and 15 bases had no gene match. CDR3 DNA: TGCGCCAGCAGTCATCAGCGGACTAGAGTCAGTGTGTACAATGAGCAGTTCTTC. Residues: CASSHQRTRVSVYNEQFF.

This rearrangement joins TRBV2 to TRBJ1-4, with a tentative D call TRBD1 (5 bases). The CDR3 contains 12 residues. From germline, CDR1 is SNHLY and CDR2 FYNNEI. The germline V and J ends were trimmed by 10 bases and 5 bases, with 11 bases remaining between them. In nucleotides, the CDR3 is TGTGCCAACCGAGACAGAAATGAAAAACTGTTTTTT. It encodes CANRDRNEKLFF.